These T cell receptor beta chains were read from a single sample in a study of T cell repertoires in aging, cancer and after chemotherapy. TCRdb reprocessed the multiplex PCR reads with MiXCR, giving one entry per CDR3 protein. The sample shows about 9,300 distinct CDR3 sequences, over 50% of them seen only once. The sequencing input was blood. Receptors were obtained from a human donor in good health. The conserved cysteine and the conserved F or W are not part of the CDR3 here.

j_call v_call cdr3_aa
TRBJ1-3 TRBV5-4 ASSRGQAGNTIY
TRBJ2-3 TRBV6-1 ASSPRPWDTQY
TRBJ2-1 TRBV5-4 ASSLGVSSYNEQF
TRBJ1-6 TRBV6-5 ASSYTKLPAGGMSNSPLH
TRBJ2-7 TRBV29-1 SVGGQGKNSYEQY
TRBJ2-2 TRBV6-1 ASRAVTGSTGELF
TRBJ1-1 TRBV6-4 ARQGLYTEAF
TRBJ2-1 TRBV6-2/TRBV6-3 ASSYAGGNEQF
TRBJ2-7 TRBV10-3 ASSYFVGAGNEQY
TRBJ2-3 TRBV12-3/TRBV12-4 ASSLVGGGTDTQY
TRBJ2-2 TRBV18 ASSPIRPGQANGELF
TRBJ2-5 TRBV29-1 SVDAGRKTQY
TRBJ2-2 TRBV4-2 ASSQEVSTGELF
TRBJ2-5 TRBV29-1 SVSGTVKETQY
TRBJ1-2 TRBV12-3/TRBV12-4 ASSETRNYGYT
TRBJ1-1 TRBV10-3 AISESGQMNTEAF
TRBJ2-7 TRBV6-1 ASSFRRTSVSYEQY
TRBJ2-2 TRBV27 AIRPDTGELF
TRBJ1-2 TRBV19 ASRHRGAENYGYT
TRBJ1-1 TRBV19 ASMVGTEAF
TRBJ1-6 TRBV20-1 SARVGQGRNNSPLH
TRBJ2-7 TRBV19 ASSHRQGSNEQY
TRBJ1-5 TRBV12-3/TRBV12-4 ASRPTGGGNQPQH
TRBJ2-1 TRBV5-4 ASSRTSSRNEQF
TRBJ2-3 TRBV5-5 ASSLEYFWDTQY
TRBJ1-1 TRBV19 ASSRRGGTEAF
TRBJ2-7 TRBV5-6 ASSASYEQY